The source of this TCR beta chain is a study of OX40 agonist ivuxolimab in advanced cancers. Study summary: In this cohort, patients received ivuxolimab, an agonistic anti-OX40 (CD134) antibody.

Produced via immunoSEQ multiplex PCR; TCRdb's table is partial and in-frame only. The profile covers 40,000 to 55,000 clones, with 80% to 90% appearing a single time and 4.5% to 6% taken by the ten largest. The CDR3 length is 15 residues. V dropped 10 bases and J dropped 0; count of bases not matched to a gene: 8. Germline V gene lookup returns CDR1 MRHNA and CDR2 SNTAGT. The sample consisted of CD4+ or CD8+ T cells sorted from blood, taken in a trial of the OX40 agonist ivuxolimab. V gene TRBV6-4 combines with J gene TRBJ2-1; 8 bases fit TRBD2. The TCR sequence derives from an adult with an advanced solid tumor such as melanoma, head and neck, liver or kidney cancer. DNA of the CDR3: TGTGCCACCTCACCGGGGGGGAACTCCTACAATGAGCAGTTCTTC. Its protein is CATSPGGNSYNEQFF.